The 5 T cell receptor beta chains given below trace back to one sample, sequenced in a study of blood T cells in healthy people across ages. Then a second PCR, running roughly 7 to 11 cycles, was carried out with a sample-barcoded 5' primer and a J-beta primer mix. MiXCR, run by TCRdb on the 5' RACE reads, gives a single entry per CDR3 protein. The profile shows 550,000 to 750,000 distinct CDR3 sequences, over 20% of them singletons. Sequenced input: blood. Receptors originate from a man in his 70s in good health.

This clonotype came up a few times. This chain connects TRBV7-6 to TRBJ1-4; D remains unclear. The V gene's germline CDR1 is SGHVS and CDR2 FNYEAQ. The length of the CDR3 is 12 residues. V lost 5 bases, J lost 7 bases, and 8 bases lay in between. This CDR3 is CASSPVGEKLFF. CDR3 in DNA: TGTGCCAGCAGCCCCGTGGGTGAAAAACTGTTTTTT.

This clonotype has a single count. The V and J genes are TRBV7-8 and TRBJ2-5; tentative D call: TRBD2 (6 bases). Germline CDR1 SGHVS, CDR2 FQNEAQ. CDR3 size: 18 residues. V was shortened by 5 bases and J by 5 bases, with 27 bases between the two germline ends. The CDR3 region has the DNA TGTGCCAGCAGCCAAGGGGAAAGCCCTGGGGGGTTTTTCGAGACCCAGTACTTC. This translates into CASSQGESPGGFFETQYF. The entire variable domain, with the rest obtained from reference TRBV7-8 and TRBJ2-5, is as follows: GAGVSQSPRYKVAKRGQDVALRCDPISGHVSLFWYQQALGQGPEFLTYFQNEAQLDKSGLPSDRFFAERPEGSVSTLKIQRTQQEDSAVYLCASSQGESPGGFFETQYFGPGTRLLVL.

The CDR3 DNA sequence: TGTGCCAGCAGTTCGTGGACAGGGAACTATGGCTACACCTTC. Its protein is CASSSWTGNYGYTF. This chain links TRBV28 with TRBJ1-2; 8 bases fit TRBD1. The germline V gene encodes CDR1 MDHEN and CDR2 SYDVKM. V shed 4 bases and J 2 bases; nucleotides not matched to a gene: 3. The CDR3 is 14 amino acids.

The CDR3 nucleotides are TGTGCCAGCAGCCAAGGTCCGGGTATAAGGAATGAGCAGTTCTTC. Encoded protein: CASSQGPGIRNEQFF. This chain connects TRBV3-1 to TRBJ2-1, with D hard to call. Trimming stripped 1 base from V and 7 bases from J, with 14 bases between. CDR1 is LGHDT and CDR2 is YNNKEL in the germline V gene (reference sequence). CDR3 size: 15 residues.

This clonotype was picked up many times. CDR3 bases: TGTGCCAGCAGCTTTTCTGACAGGGGTGCCTACGAGCAGTACTTC. Translating it yields CASSFSDRGAYEQYF. The chain employs TRBV7-6 and TRBJ2-7, with TRBD1 identical over 8 bases. The CDR3 length is 15 residues. Germline assignment: CDR1 SGHVS and CDR2 FNYEAQ. V was clipped by 3 bases and J by 2 bases; unmatched bases: 6.